This entry is about one TCR beta chain. The entry originates in a study of blood T cell repertoires in COVID-19. Study background: Material from acute and convalescent COVID-19 was sourced from the United States, Italy and Spain.

Sequenced by immunoSEQ multiplex PCR; TCRdb stores in-frame clones only, minus some. The table records 150,000 to 200,000 clones, roughly 84% of them present only once. CDR1 is SGHTA, CDR2 FQGNSA, per germline. The CDR3 covers 14 residues. Trimming at V came to 5 bases and at J to 6 bases, leaving 4 bases not matched to a gene. V usage is TRBV7-2 and J usage is TRBJ2-2; 9 bases match TRBD1. The receptor's source is a human donor in a cohort sampled during active COVID-19. Sequenced material: peripheral blood. CDR3 loop: CASSGQGWAGELFF. The CDR3 bases are TGTGCCAGCAGCGGACAGGGGTGGGCCGGGGAGCTGTTTTTT. The complete variable domain, with remaining parts taken from reference TRBV7-2 and TRBJ2-2, reads GAGVSQSPSNKVTEKGKDVELRCDPISGHTALYWYRQSLGQGLEFLIYFQGNSAPDKSGLPSDRFSAERTGGSVSTLTIQRTQQEDSAVYLCASSGQGWAGELFFGEGSRLTVL.